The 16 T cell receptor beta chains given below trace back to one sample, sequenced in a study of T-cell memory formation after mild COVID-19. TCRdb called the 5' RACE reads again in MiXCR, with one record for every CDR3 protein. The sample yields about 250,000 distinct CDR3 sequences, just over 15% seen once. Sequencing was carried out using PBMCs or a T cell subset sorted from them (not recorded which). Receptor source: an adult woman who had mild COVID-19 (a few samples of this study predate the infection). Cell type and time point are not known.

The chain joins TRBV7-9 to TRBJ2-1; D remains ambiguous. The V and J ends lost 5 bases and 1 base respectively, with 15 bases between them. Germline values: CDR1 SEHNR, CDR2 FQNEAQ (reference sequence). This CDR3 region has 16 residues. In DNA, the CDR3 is TGTGCCAGCAGCCCCCCCGGAAGTCGGTCCTACAATGAGCAGTTCTTC. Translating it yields CASSPPGSRSYNEQFF.

CDR3 sequence (DNA): TGTGCCAGCAGCCCCCGGGATAGCGGGAGTCTTTACGAGCAGTACTTC. Its protein product is CASSPRDSGSLYEQYF. The V and J genes are TRBV7-2 and TRBJ2-7; 9 nucleotides align to TRBD2. The CDR3 has 16 amino acids. Germline CDR1 and CDR2: SGHTA and FQGNSA. The trim removed 5 bases at V and 4 bases at J, leaving 12 bases unmatched.

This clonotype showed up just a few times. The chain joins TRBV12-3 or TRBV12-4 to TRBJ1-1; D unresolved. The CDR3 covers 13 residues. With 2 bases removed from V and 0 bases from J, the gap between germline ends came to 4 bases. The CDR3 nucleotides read TGTGCCAGCAGTTTATGGGTGAACACTGAAGCTTTCTTT. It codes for CASSLWVNTEAFF.

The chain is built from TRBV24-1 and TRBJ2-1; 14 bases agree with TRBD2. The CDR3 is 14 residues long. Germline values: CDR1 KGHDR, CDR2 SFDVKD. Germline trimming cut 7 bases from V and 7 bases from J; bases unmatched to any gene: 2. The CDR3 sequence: CATRGLAGENEQFF. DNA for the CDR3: TGTGCCACCAGGGGACTAGCGGGAGAGAATGAGCAGTTCTTC.

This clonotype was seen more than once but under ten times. The CDR3: CSVGGSTPTDTQYF. The CDR3 DNA reads TGCAGCGTTGGAGGCTCTACCCCCACAGATACGCAGTATTTT. The chain links TRBV29-1 to TRBJ2-3; D is unclear. The CDR3 loop spans 14 amino acids. Trimming left V 4 bases short and J 2 bases short, with 13 bases between. Looked up from germline, CDR1 is SQVTM and CDR2 is ANQGSEA.

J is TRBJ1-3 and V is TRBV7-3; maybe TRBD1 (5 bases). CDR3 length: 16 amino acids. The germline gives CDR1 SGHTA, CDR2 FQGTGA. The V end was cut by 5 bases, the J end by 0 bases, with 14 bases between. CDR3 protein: CASSDRDACSGNTIYF. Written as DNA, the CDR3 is TGTGCCAGCAGCGACCGGGACGCCTGCTCTGGAAACACCATATATTTT.

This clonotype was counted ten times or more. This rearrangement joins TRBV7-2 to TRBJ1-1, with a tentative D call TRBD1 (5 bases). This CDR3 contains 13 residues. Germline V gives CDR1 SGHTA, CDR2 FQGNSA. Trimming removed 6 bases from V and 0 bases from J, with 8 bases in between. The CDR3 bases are TGTGCCAGCAGGGAGGACATGAACACTGAAGCTTTCTTT. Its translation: CASREDMNTEAFF.

The CDR3 sequence is CASSYHRSGSPHEQYF. CDR3 coding DNA: TGTGCCAGCAGTTACCATAGGAGCGGGAGTCCCCACGAGCAGTACTTC. The chain carries TRBV6-5 and TRBJ2-7, with TRBD2 matching over 8 bases. CDR1 MNHEY and CDR2 SVGAGI come from the germline V gene. This CDR3 has 16 amino acids. With V trimmed by 2 bases and J by 5 bases, 11 bases remained unmatched.

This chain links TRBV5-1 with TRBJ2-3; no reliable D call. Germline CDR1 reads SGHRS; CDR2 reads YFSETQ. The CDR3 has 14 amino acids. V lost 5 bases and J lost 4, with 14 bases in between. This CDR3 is CASRQNPTADTQYF. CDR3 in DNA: TGCGCCAGCAGACAAAACCCGACGGCAGATACGCAGTATTTT.

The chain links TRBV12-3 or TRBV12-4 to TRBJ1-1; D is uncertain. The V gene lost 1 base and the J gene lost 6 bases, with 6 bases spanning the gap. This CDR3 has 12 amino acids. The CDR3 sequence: CASSLDFSEAFF. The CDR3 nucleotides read TGTGCCAGCAGTTTAGATTTCTCTGAAGCTTTCTTT.

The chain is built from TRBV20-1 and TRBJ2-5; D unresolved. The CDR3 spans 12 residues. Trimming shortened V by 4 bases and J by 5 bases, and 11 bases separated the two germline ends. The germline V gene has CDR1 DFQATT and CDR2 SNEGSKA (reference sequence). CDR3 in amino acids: CSAIRVTETQYF. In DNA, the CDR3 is TGCAGTGCTATTCGGGTGACGGAGACCCAGTACTTC.

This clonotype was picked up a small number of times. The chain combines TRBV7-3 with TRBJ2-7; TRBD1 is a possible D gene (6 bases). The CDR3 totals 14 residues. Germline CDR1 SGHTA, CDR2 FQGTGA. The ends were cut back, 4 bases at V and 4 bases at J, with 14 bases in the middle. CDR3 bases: TGTGCCAGCAGCTCCCCGGACAGACCGTACGAGCAGTACTTC. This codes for CASSSPDRPYEQYF.

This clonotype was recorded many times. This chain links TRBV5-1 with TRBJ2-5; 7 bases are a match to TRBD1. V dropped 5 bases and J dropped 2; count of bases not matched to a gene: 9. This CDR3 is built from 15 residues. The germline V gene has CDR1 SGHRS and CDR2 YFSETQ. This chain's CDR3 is CASSRQGAFQETQYF. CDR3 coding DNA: TGCGCCAGCAGTAGACAGGGAGCCTTTCAAGAGACCCAGTACTTC.

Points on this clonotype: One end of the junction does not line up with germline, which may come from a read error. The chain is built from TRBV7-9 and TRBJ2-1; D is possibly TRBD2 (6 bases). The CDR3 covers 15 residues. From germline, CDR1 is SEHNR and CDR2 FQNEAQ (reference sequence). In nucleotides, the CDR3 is TGTGCCAGCAGGTTAGCGGCAAGCTCCTACAATGAGCAGTTCTTC. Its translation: CASRLAASSYNEQFF.

The chain's CDR3 is CASSLVPSGGETQYF. CDR3 DNA: TGTGCCAGCAGCTTAGTGCCTAGCGGTGGAGAGACCCAGTACTTC. The gene calls are TRBV7-2 and TRBJ2-5, with 7 nucleotides matching TRBD2. The germline V gene encodes CDR1 SGHTA and CDR2 FQGNSA. CDR3 length: 15 residues. Germline trimming cut 1 base from V and 4 bases from J; bases unmatched to any gene: 6.

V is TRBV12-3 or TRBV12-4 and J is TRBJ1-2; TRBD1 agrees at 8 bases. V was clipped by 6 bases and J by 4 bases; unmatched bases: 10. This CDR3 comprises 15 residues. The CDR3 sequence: CASSPRQGATYGYTF. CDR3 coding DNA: TGTGCCAGCAGCCCTCGGCAGGGGGCTACCTATGGCTACACCTTC.